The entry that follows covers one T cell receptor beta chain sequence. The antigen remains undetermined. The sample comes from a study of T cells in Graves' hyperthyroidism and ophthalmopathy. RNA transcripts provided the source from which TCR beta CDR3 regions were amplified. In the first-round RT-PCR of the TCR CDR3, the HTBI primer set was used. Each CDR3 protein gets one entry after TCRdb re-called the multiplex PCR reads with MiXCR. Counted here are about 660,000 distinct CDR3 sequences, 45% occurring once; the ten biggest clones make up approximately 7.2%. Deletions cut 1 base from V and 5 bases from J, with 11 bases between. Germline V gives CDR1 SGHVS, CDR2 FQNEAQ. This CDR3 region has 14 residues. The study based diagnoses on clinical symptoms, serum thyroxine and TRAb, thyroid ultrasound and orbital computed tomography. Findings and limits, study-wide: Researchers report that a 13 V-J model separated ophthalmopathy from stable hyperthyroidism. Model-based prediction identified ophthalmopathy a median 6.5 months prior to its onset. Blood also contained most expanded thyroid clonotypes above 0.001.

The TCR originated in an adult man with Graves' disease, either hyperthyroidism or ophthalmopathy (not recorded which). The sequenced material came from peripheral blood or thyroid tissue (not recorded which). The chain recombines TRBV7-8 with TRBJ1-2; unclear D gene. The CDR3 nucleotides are TGTGCCAGCAGCTTAGATTCTACATCGTATGGCTACACCTTC. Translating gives CASSLDSTSYGYTF.